The rows below give T cell receptor beta chains drawn from one sample of a study of blood T cell repertoires in COVID-19. Profiling relied on immunoSEQ multiplex PCR, and the TCRdb table lists in-frame clones only, not all of them. This repertoire shows 200,000 to 250,000 clones, 80% to 90% found once; its top ten account for approximately 2.6%. Sequencing was performed on peripheral blood. The receptors stem from a man aged 45 to 65 who had recovered from COVID-19. CDR3s include the opening cysteine and the closing phenylalanine or tryptophan. The D gene is left open where the match is weak. Not every row has a clone size; where given, it reads once, few, many or a size class.

size,D,V,length,J,CDR3,DNA
once,NA,TRBV12-2,19,TRBJ2-1,CASRQEDPDDRGPNNEQFF,TGTGCAAGTCGCCAAGAGGATCCGGATGACAGGGGGCCGAACAATGAGCAGTTCTTC
NA,TRBD1,TRBV4-2,16,TRBJ1-2,CASSQAGTRGRYGYTF,TGTGCCAGCAGCCAAGCTGGGACCAGGGGGCGGTACGGCTACACCTTC
NA,NA,TRBV4-2,16,TRBJ1-1,CASSQVFEGGFAEAFF,TGTGCCAGCAGCCAAGTGTTCGAGGGAGGGTTCGCTGAAGCTTTCTTT
NA,TRBD2,TRBV15,15,TRBJ2-1,CATSRAPAVGRERLF,TGTGCCACCAGCAGAGCCCCGGCAGTTGGGCGGGAGCGGCTCTTC
NA,TRBD1,TRBV28,15,TRBJ1-2,CASRRPGQGRYGYTF,TGTGCCAGCAGACGTCCGGGACAGGGCCGCTATGGCTACACCTTC
once,TRBD2,TRBV7-2,18,TRBJ2-3,CASSSGLAGAEGTDTQYF,TGTGCCAGCAGCTCGGGACTAGCGGGAGCGGAGGGCACAGATACGCAGTATTTT
few,TRBD1,TRBV5-4,13,TRBJ1-2,CASSLGGGFGYTF,TGTGCCAGCAGCTTGGGAGGGGGCTTTGGCTACACCTTC
NA,NA,TRBV27,13,TRBJ1-2,CASRTPGVNGYTF,TGTGCCAGCAGGACCCCGGGGGTCAATGGCTACACCTTC
NA,NA,TRBV6-6,14,TRBJ1-1,CASSYLRENTEAFF,TGTGCCAGCAGTTATCTCAGGGAGAACACTGAAGCTTTCTTT
NA,TRBD2,TRBV5-1,14,TRBJ2-5,CASSSGGKEETQYF,TGCGCCAGCAGTTCGGGGGGGAAAGAAGAGACCCAGTACTTC
NA,NA,TRBV21-1,16,TRBJ1-2,CASSKPTRQGGYGYTF,TGTGCCAGCAGCAAACCTACTCGACAGGGCGGCTATGGCTACACCTTC
NA,NA,TRBV2,16,TRBJ1-5,CASSRQQSTLNQPQHF,TGTGCCAGCAGTAGACAGCAGTCAACGCTGAATCAGCCCCAGCATTTT
NA,TRBD1,TRBV3-1/TRBV3-2,14,TRBJ2-7,CASSHRDRTYEQYF,TGTGCCAGCAGTCACCGGGACAGAACCTACGAGCAGTACTTC
once,TRBD1,TRBV19,16,TRBJ2-1,CASSIGNPQGGYEQFF,TGTGCCAGTAGTATAGGAAACCCACAGGGGGGCTATGAGCAGTTCTTC
NA,TRBD1,TRBV27,13,TRBJ1-5,CASTTGAGQPQHF,TGTGCCAGTACGACAGGGGCCGGTCAGCCCCAGCATTTT
NA,TRBD2,TRBV28,18,TRBJ2-5,CASSFIGTSGRARETQYF,TGTGCCAGCAGTTTCATTGGGACTAGCGGGAGGGCCCGGGAGACCCAGTACTTC
NA,NA,TRBV19,15,TRBJ1-1,CASSLSLGHNTEAFF,TGTGCCAGTAGTTTAAGCCTGGGCCACAACACTGAAGCTTTCTTT
NA,NA,TRBV5-1,14,TRBJ1-4,CASSQGNANEKLFF,TGCGCCAGCAGCCAGGGAAATGCAAATGAAAAACTGTTTTTT
NA,NA,TRBV24-1,16,TRBJ1-5,CATSGGQINSNQPQHF,TGTGCCACCAGTGGAGGTCAGATCAACAGCAATCAGCCCCAGCATTTT
NA,TRBD1,TRBV5-1,16,TRBJ2-1,CASSLEGQGSYNEQFF,TGCGCCAGCAGCTTGGAGGGACAGGGCTCCTACAATGAGCAGTTCTTC
NA,NA,TRBV19,14,TRBJ1-5,CASSIDPGAQPQHF,TGTGCCAGTAGTATAGACCCAGGGGCTCAGCCCCAGCATTTT
NA,NA,TRBV9,14,TRBJ1-2,CASSPAHANYGYTF,TGTGCCAGCAGCCCCGCGCATGCTAACTATGGCTACACCTTC
NA,TRBD2,TRBV5-1,15,TRBJ2-3,CASNQGGLSTDTQYF,TGCGCCAGCAACCAGGGAGGGTTGAGCACAGATACGCAGTATTTT
NA,NA,TRBV27,14,TRBJ1-2,CASSSAGTDYGYTF,TGTGCCAGCAGTTCTGCCGGTACCGACTATGGCTACACCTTC
NA,TRBD2,TRBV19,14,TRBJ2-7,CASSRAGGPYEQYF,TGTGCCAGTAGTAGGGCGGGAGGGCCTTACGAGCAGTACTTC
few,NA,TRBV10-2,15,TRBJ2-3,CASRLQGGLTDTQYF,TGCGCCAGCAGACTCCAGGGAGGTTTAACAGATACGCAGTATTTT
NA,TRBD2,TRBV7-7,16,TRBJ2-1,CASSPLPSGRENEQFF,TGTGCCAGCAGCCCACTACCTAGCGGGAGGGAAAATGAGCAGTTCTTC